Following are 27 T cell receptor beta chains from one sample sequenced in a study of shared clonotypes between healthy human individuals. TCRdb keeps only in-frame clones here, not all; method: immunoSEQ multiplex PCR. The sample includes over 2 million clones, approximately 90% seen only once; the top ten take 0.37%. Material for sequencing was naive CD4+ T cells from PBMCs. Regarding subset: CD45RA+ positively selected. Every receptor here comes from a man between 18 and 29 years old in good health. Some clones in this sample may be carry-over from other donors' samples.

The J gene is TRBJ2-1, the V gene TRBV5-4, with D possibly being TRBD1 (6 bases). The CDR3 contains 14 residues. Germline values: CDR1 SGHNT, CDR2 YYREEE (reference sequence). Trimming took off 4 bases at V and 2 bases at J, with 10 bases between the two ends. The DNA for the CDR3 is TGTGCCAGCAGCCAAGGACAGCCCTACAATGAGCAGTTCTTC. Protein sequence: CASSQGQPYNEQFF. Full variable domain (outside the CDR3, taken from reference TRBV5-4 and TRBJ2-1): ETGVTQSPTHLIKTRGQQVTLRCSSQSGHNTVSWYQQALGQGPQFIFQYYREEENGRGNFPPRFSGLQFPNYSSELNVNALELDDSALYLCASSQGQPYNEQFFGPGTRLTVL.

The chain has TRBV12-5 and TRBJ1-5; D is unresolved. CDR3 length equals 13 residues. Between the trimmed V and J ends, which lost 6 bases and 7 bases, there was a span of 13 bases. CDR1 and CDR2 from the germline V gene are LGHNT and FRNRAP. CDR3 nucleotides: TGTGCTAGTGGCAACGGAGTGGGGCAGCCCCAGCATTTT. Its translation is CASGNGVGQPQHF.

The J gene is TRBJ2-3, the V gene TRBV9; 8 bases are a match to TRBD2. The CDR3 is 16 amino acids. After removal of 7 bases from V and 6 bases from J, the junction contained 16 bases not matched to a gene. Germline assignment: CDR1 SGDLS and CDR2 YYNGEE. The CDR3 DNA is TGTGCCAGCTCCAGGGAGCGGGAGTTTTTTGCCGATACGCAGTATTTT. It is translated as CASSREREFFADTQYF.

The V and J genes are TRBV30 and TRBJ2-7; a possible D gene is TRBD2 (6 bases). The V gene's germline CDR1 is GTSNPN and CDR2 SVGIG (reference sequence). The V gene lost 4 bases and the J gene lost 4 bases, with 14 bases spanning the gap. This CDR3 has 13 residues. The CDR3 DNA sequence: TGTGCCTGGATGGTCCAAGGGACTTACGAGCAGTACTTC. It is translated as CAWMVQGTYEQYF.

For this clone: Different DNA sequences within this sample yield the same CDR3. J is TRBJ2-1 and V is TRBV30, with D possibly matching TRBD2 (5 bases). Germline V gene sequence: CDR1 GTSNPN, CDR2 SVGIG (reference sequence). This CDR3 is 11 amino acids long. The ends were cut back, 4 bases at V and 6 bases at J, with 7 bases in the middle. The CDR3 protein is CAWNRGNEQFF. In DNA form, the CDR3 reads TGTGCCTGGAATCGGGGCAATGAGCAGTTCTTC.

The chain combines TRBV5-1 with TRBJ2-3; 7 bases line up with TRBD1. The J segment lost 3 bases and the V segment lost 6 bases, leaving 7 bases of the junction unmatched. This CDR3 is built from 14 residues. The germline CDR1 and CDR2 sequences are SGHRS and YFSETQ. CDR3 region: CASKPGQPTDTQYF. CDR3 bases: TGCGCCAGCAAACCGGGACAGCCAACAGATACGCAGTATTTT.

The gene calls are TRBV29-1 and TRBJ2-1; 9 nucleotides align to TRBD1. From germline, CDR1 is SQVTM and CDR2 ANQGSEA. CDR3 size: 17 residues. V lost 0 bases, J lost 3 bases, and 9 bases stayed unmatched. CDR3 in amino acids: CSVEDLQGTGYYNEQFF. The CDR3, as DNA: TGCAGCGTTGAAGATCTTCAAGGGACAGGGTACTACAATGAGCAGTTCTTC.

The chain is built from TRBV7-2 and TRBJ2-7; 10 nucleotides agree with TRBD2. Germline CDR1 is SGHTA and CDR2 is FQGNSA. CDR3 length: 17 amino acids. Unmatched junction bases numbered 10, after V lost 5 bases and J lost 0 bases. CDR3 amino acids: CASSTRARTSGSYEQYF. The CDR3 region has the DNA TGTGCCAGCAGCACCAGGGCTCGGACTAGCGGCTCCTACGAGCAGTACTTC.

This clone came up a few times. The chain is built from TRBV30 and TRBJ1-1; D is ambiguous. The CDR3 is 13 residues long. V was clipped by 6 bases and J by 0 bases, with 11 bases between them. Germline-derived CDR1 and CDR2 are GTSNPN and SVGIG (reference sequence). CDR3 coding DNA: TGTGCCTGCACAGAGGATATGAACACTGAAGCTTTCTTT. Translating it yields CACTEDMNTEAFF.

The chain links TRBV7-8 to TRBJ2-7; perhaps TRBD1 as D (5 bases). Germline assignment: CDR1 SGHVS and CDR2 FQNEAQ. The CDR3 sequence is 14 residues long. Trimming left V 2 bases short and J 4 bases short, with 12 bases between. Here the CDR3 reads CASSLRPGLYEQYF. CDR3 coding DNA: TGTGCCAGCAGCTTACGTCCAGGGCTTTACGAGCAGTACTTC.

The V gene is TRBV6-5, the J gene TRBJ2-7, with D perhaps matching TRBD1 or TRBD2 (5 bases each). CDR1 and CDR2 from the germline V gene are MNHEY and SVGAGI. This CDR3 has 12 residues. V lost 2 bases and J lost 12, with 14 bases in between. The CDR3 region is CASSYELRGWYF. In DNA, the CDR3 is TGTGCCAGCAGTTACGAGTTGAGGGGATGGTACTTC.

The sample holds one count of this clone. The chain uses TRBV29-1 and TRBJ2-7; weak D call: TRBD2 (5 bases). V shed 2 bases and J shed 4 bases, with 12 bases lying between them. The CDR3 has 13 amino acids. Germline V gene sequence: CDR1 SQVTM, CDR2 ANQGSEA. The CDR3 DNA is TGCAGCGTTGAAACCGACCGAGGGTACGAGCAGTACTTC. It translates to CSVETDRGYEQYF.

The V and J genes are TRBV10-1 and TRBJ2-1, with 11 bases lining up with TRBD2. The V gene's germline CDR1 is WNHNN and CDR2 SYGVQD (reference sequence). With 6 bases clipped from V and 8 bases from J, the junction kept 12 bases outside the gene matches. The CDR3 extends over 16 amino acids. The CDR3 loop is CASSDSGRAEGDEQFF. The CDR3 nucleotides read TGCGCCAGCAGCGATAGCGGGAGGGCCGAGGGGGATGAGCAGTTCTTC.

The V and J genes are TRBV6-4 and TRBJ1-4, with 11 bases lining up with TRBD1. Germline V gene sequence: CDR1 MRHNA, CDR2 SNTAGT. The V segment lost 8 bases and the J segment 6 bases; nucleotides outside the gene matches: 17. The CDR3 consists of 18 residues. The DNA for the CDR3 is TGTGCCAGCGAGGGTTATGTGTGGATGGGACAGGGGGATGAAAAACTGTTTTTT. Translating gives CASEGYVWMGQGDEKLFF.

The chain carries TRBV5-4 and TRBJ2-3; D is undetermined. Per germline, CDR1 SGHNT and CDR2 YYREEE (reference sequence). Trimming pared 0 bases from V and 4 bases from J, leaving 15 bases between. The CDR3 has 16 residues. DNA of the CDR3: TGTGCCAGCAGCTTGGAGGTGACGGGTGGGGCAGATACGCAGTATTTT. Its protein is CASSLEVTGGADTQYF. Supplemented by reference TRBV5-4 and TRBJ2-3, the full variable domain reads ETGVTQSPTHLIKTRGQQVTLRCSSQSGHNTVSWYQQALGQGPQFIFQYYREEENGRGNFPPRFSGLQFPNYSSELNVNALELDDSALYLCASSLEVTGGADTQYFGPGTRLTVL.

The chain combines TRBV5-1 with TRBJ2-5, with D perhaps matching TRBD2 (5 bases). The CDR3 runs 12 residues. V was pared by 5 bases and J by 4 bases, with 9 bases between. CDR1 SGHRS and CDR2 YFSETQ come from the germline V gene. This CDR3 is CASREVGETQYF. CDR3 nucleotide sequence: TGCGCCAGCAGGGAGGTGGGAGAGACCCAGTACTTC.

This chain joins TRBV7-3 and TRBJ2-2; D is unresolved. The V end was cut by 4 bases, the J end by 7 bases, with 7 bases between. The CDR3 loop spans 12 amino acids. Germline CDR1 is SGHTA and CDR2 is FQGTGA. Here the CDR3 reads CASSSPDGELFF. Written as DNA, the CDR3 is TGTGCCAGCAGCTCCCCAGACGGGGAGCTGTTTTTT.

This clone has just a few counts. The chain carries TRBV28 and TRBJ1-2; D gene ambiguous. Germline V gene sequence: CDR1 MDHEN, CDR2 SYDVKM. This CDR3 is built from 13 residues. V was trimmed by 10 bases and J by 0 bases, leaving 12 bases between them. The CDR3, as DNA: TGTGCCACCCGACACCGCTCTAACTATGGCTACACCTTC. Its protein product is CATRHRSNYGYTF.

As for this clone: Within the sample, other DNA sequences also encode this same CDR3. The CDR3 coding sequence is TGCGCCAGCTCACAGACCTCTGGAAACACCATATATTTT. Protein sequence: CASSQTSGNTIYF. The rearrangement joins TRBV5-1 to TRBJ1-3, with D uncertain. The germline V and J ends were trimmed by 7 bases and 0 bases, with 8 bases remaining between them. The CDR3 runs to 13 residues. From germline, CDR1 is SGHRS and CDR2 YFSETQ.

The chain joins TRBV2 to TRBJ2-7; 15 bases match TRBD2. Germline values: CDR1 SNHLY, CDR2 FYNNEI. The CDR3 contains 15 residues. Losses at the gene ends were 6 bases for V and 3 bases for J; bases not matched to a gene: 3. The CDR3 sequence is CASRGLAGGGYEQYF. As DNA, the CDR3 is TGTGCCAGCAGGGGACTAGCGGGAGGCGGCTACGAGCAGTACTTC. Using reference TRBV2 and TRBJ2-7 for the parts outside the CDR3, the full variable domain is EPEVTQTPSHQVTQMGQEVILRCVPISNHLYFYWYRQILGQKVEFLVSFYNNEISEKSEIFDDQFSVERPDGSNFTLKIRSTKLEDSAMYFCASRGLAGGGYEQYFGPGTRLTVT.

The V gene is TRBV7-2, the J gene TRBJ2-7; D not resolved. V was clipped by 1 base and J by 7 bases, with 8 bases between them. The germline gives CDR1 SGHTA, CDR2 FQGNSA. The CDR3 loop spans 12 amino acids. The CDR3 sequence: CASSLGEAEQYF. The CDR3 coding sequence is TGTGCCAGCAGCTTAGGTGAAGCGGAGCAGTACTTC.

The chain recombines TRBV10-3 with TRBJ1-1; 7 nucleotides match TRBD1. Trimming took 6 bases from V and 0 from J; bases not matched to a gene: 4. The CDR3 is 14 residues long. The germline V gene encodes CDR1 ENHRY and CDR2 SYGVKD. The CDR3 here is CAIRTQGLNTEAFF. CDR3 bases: TGTGCCATCAGGACACAGGGGTTGAACACTGAAGCTTTCTTT.

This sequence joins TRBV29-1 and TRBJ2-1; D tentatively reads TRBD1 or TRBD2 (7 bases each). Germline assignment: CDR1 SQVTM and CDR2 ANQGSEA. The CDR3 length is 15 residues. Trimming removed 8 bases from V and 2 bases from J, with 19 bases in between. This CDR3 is CSLCWQGGAYNEQFF. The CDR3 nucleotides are TGCAGCCTTTGCTGGCAGGGGGGGGCCTACAATGAGCAGTTCTTC.

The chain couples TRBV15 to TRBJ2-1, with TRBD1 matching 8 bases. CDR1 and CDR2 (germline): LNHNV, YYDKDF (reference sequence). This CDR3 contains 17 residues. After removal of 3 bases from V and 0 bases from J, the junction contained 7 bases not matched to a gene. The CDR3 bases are TGTGCCACCAGCAGTCTGACAGGGGTTGTCTCCTACAATGAGCAGTTCTTC. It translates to CATSSLTGVVSYNEQFF.

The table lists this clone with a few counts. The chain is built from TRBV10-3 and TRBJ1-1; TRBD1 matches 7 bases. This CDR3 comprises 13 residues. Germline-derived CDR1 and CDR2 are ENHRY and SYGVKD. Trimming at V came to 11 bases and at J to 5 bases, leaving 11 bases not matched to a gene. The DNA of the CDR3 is TGTGCCGTAAGCGACAGGGTAGAAACTGAAGCTTTCTTT. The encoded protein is CAVSDRVETEAFF.

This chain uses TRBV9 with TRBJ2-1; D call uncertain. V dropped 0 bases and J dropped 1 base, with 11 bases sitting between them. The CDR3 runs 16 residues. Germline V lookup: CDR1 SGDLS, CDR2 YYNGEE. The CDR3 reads CASSVGGTPSYNEQFF. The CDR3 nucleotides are TGTGCCAGCAGCGTAGGTGGAACACCTTCCTACAATGAGCAGTTCTTC.

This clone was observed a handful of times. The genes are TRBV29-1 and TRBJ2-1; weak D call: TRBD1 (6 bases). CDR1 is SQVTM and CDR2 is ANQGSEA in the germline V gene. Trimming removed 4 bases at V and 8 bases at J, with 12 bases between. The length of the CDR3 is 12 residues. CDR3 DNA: TGCAGCGTTGTCCCACAGGGTGATGAGCAGTTCTTC. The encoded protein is CSVVPQGDEQFF.